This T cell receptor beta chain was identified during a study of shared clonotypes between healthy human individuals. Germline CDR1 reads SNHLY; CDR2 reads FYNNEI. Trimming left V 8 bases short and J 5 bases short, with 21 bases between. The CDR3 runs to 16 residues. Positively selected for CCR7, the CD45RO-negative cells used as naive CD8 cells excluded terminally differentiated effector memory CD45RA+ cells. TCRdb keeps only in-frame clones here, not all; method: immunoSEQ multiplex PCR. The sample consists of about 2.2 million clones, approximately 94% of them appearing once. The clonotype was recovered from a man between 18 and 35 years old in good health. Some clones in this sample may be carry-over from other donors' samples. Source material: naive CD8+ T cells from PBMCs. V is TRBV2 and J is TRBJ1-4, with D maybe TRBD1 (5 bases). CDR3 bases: TGTGCCAGCTTGAACGGCAGGGTTGGCCCCAATGAAAAACTGTTTTTT. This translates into CASLNGRVGPNEKLFF.